These 16 T cell receptor beta chains were all obtained from the same sample, sequenced in a study of technical replicates of blood from a few donors. Using immunoSEQ multiplex PCR, the repertoire was profiled, and TCRdb retains in-frame clones only, with some absent. The sample comprises tens of thousands of clones, 85% to 90% of which are singletons, and around 4.4% rests with the top ten. Sequencing input: PBMCs. The receptors stem from a human donor in good health. Some clones in this sample may be carry-over from other donors' samples.

V is TRBV10-2 and J is TRBJ2-2; TRBD2 matches at 8 bases. The trim removed 2 bases at V and 4 bases at J, leaving 12 bases unmatched. The germline V gene has CDR1 WSHSY and CDR2 SAAADI. The CDR3 has 18 amino acids. The CDR3 sequence is CASSEHPAGGRTTGELFF. The CDR3 coding sequence is TGCGCCAGCAGTGAGCACCCGGCGGGCGGGAGGACCACCGGGGAGCTGTTTTTT.

V usage is TRBV19 and J usage is TRBJ2-5; TRBD1 aligns across 11 bases. The CDR3 runs 16 residues. Germline assignment: CDR1 LNHDA and CDR2 SQIVND (reference sequence). V lost 10 bases, J lost 2 bases, and 12 bases stayed unmatched. The CDR3 region is CATSPGGDRGQETQYF. The DNA for the CDR3 is TGTGCCACCTCCCCCGGCGGGGACAGGGGGCAAGAGACCCAGTACTTC.

This clone was observed a handful of times. The rearrangement joins TRBV10-3 to TRBJ1-5; D is undetermined. This CDR3 comprises 13 residues. Trimming left V 5 bases short and J 5 bases short, with 10 bases between. CDR1 is ENHRY and CDR2 is SYGVKD in the germline V gene. The CDR3 DNA follows: TGTGCCATCAGTCAACATCTAGATCAGCCCCAGCATTTT. Translated: CAISQHLDQPQHF.

This clone was observed a few times. The CDR3 here is CASSMGGANTEAFF. Here the CDR3 DNA reads TGTGCCAGCTCTATGGGGGGAGCGAACACTGAAGCTTTCTTT. The gene calls are TRBV5-4 and TRBJ1-1; perhaps TRBD1 as D (5 bases). Germline assignment: CDR1 SGHNT and CDR2 YYREEE (reference sequence). The CDR3 consists of 14 residues. Trimming pared 7 bases from V and 1 base from J, leaving 14 bases between.

V usage is TRBV19 and J usage is TRBJ2-1; TRBD1 matches at 11 bases. Germline CDR1 reads LNHDA; CDR2 reads SQIVND (reference sequence). V shed 7 bases and J 10 bases; nucleotides not matched to a gene: 6. The CDR3 spans 13 residues. CDR3 sequence: CASTWTGGIEQFF. CDR3 bases: TGTGCCAGTACCTGGACAGGGGGCATCGAGCAGTTCTTC.

This chain connects TRBV27 to TRBJ2-5, with 9 positions matching TRBD1. Germline loops: CDR1 MNHEY, CDR2 SMNVEV (reference sequence). With V trimmed by 7 bases and J by 5 bases, 11 bases remained unmatched. The CDR3 runs 15 residues. CDR3 sequence reads: CASTQRQGGWETQYF. CDR3 bases: TGTGCCAGCACCCAAAGACAGGGGGGGTGGGAGACCCAGTACTTC.

The chain links TRBV6-5 to TRBJ2-1; 10 positions match TRBD2. V dropped 5 bases and J dropped 10; count of bases not matched to a gene: 11. The CDR3 covers 15 residues. The germline CDR1 and CDR2 sequences are MNHEY and SVGAGI. The CDR3 sequence is CASSRRTSGLEEQFF. The CDR3 DNA is TGTGCCAGCAGTCGCAGGACTAGCGGTCTGGAGGAGCAGTTCTTC.

The chain carries TRBV4-2 and TRBJ2-2; D is possibly TRBD1 (5 bases). The CDR3 sequence is 16 residues long. V was shortened by 1 base and J by 2 bases, with 11 bases between the two germline ends. The germline V gene has CDR1 LGHNA and CDR2 YNFKEQ. CDR3 amino acids: CASSQGQGFNTGELFF. The CDR3 DNA reads TGTGCCAGCAGCCAAGGGCAGGGCTTCAACACCGGGGAGCTGTTTTTT.

The table lists this clone with a count of one. This chain uses TRBV19 with TRBJ2-1; 9 bases map to TRBD1. V lost 6 bases and J lost 1; bases outside the gene matches: 7. Germline loops: CDR1 LNHDA, CDR2 SQIVND (reference sequence). The CDR3 covers 16 residues. The CDR3 reads CASRNGQGSSYNEQFF. Here the CDR3 DNA reads TGTGCCAGTAGAAACGGACAGGGGAGTTCCTACAATGAGCAGTTCTTC.

The V call is TRBV6-5, the J call TRBJ2-1; D ambiguous. Germline values: CDR1 MNHEY, CDR2 SVGAGI. The CDR3 totals 12 residues. V was pared by 2 bases and J by 9 bases, with 8 bases between. In DNA, the CDR3 is TGTGCCAGCAGTTACCTGGCAGGTGAGCAGTTCTTC. Translated: CASSYLAGEQFF.

The J gene is TRBJ2-7, the V gene TRBV11-2; 9 nucleotides line up with TRBD1. Germline-derived CDR1 and CDR2 are SGHAT and FQNNGV. The trim removed 5 bases at V and 0 bases at J, leaving 8 bases unmatched. The CDR3 runs 16 residues. The CDR3 region has the DNA TGTGCCAGCAGCACCCTGACAGGGGGAAGCTCCTACGAGCAGTACTTC. Translation gives CASSTLTGGSSYEQYF.

CDR3 residues: CASSLTPRDTQYF. The CDR3 DNA reads as TGTGCCAGCAGCCTGACCCCTAGGGATACGCAGTATTTT. The V gene is TRBV11-1, the J gene TRBJ2-3; D unclear. Trimming took 5 bases from V and 6 from J, leaving 12 bases between them. Germline CDR1 and CDR2: SGHAT and FQDESV (reference sequence). The CDR3 loop spans 13 amino acids.

This chain links TRBV7-2 with TRBJ1-3; D gene uncertain. Germline V gene data show CDR1 as SGHTA and CDR2 as FQGNSA. The CDR3 is 14 residues long. Trimming took 5 bases from V and 4 from J, leaving 12 bases between them. The CDR3 is CASSQWVRGNTIYF. The CDR3 nucleotides read TGTGCCAGCAGCCAGTGGGTGAGGGGAAACACCATATATTTT.

This clone was observed a few times. V usage is TRBV7-9 and J usage is TRBJ1-1; D possibly corresponds to TRBD1 (6 bases). The CDR3 totals 14 residues. The germline gives CDR1 SEHNR, CDR2 FQNEAQ (reference sequence). V was trimmed by 1 base and J by 1 base, leaving 7 bases between them. The DNA of the CDR3 is TGTGCCAGCAGCTTAGGGACAGCGAACACTGAAGCTTTCTTT. Translation: CASSLGTANTEAFF.

This chain joins TRBV5-8 and TRBJ2-3; 9 bases match TRBD2. Trimming took 2 bases from V and 0 from J; bases not matched to a gene: 7. Germline values: CDR1 SGHTS, CDR2 YDEGEE. The CDR3 totals 17 residues. The CDR3 nucleotides are TGTGCCAGCAGCTTCTGGTCTAGCGGGGCTAGCACAGATACGCAGTATTTT. This codes for CASSFWSSGASTDTQYF.

The V call is TRBV30, the J call TRBJ1-2; 10 bases are a match to TRBD1. This CDR3 contains 13 residues. Germline CDR1 is GTSNPN and CDR2 is SVGIG (reference sequence). V shed 5 bases and J 7 bases; nucleotides not matched to a gene: 7. The CDR3, as DNA: TGTGCCTGGGGGGGACAGGGGACGTTTGGCTACACCTTC. It specifies CAWGGQGTFGYTF. Together with reference TRBV30 and TRBJ1-2, the CDR3 gives the full variable domain: SQTIHQWPATLVQPVGSPLSLECTVEGTSNPNLYWYRQAAGRGLQLLFYSVGIGQISSEVPQNLSASRPQDRQFILSSKKLLLSDSGFYLCAWGGQGTFGYTFGSGTRLTVV.